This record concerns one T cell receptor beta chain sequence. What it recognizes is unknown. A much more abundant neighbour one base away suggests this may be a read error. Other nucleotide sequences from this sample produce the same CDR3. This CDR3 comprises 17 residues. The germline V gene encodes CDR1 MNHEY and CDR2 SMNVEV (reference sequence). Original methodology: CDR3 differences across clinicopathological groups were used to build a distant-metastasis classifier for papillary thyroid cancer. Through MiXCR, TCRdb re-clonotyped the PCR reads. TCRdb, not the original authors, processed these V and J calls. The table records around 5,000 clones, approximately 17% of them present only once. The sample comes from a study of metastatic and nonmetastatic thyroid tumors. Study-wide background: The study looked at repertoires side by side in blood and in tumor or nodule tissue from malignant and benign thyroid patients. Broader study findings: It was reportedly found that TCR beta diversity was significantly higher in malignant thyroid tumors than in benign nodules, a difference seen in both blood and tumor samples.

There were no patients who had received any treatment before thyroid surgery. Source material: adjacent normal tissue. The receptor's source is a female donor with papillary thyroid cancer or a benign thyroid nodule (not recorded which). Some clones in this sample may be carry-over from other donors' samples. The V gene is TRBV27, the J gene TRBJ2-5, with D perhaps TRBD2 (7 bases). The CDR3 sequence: CASSLWGGGGPRETQYF. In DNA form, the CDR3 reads TGTGCCAGCAGTTTATGGGGAGGGGGGGGGCCTCGGGAGACACAGTACTTC.